This TCR beta chain originates from a study of T-cell reconstitution after alpha-beta-depleted transplantation in children (TCRdb year 2016). In terms of the full investigation: Using TCR repertoire profiling, the study quantitatively followed how T-cell immune reconstitution unfolded in children after TCRalphabeta/CD19-depleted allogeneic hematopoietic cell transplantation. General study outcomes and caveats: The apparently early alphabetaT-cell count recovery about two months after transplant was reportedly dependent on only several hundred rapidly expanded clones derived from non-depleted graft cells. In some patients, the high TCRbeta diversity seen at day 60 was put down to recipient T cells and intrathymic progenitors that had survived conditioning. Hyperexpanded clone frequencies declined over subsequent months; after one year, T-cell counts and TCRbeta diversity were mostly attributed to newly produced T cells.

This clonotype was detected only once. What antigen it recognizes has not been identified. Base qualities were left out, and no much larger clone turns up one base away. One read yields weak evidence. Sequences MDHEN (CDR1) and SYDVKM (CDR2) are obtained from the germline V gene. V is clipped by 7 bases and J by 9 bases, and the sequence between their germline boundaries is 10 bases long. Counted from cysteine to phenylalanine, this CDR3 has 11 amino acids. Of the read, only the CDR3 DNA is kept; its 33 bases are in frame from base 1. The library was made by PCR. Instrument used: Illumina HiSeq 2500. TCR libraries were prepared with molecular barcoding, using unique molecular identifiers to normalize TCRbeta repertoire quantification. TCRdb reprocessing: public reads trimmed at Q25 with fastp, clones called with MiXCR, in-frame beta chains kept. Records with the same CDR3 protein are collapsed into one entry carrying the most frequent genes and DNA. For this sample the table gives hundreds of thousands of distinct CDR3 sequences, of which about an eighth were detected only once. In total, the top ten clones hold around 2.2% of the sample.

This specimen's treatment or condition label, interpreted: allogeneic hematopoietic cell transplantation with graft depleted of TCRalphabeta T cells and CD19 B cells. Transplant recipients were children who received TCRalphabeta/CD19-depleted allogeneic hematopoietic cell grafts. Specimen: PBMCs, mostly from graft donor cells, collected 360 days after TCRalphabeta/CD19-depleted stem cell transplant. The chain joins TRBV28 to TRBJ2-1, with the D gene too uncertain to name. This sequence originates from a male patient between 5 and 17 years old who had a stem cell transplant for acute myeloid leukemia, so the T cells may come from the graft donor. The CDR3 has the sequence CASTWAGEQFF. The DNA sequence reads TGTGCCAGCACCTGGGCCGGTGAGCAGTTCTTC.